These 3 T cell receptor beta chains share one sample of origin, sequenced in a study of metastatic and nonmetastatic thyroid tumors. TCRdb re-called the PCR reads via MiXCR. This sample carries fewer than 100,000 clones, under 15% of them seen once, and the ten largest clones take 3% to 4.5%. Thyroid surgery was performed in patients who had received no treatment beforehand. Sequenced sample: blood. These receptors were taken from a female donor with papillary thyroid cancer or a benign thyroid nodule (not recorded which). Some clones in this sample may be carry-over from other donors' samples.

This clone was counted many times. This chain links TRBV6-2 or TRBV6-3 with TRBJ2-2; TRBD2 is a possible D gene (5 bases). CDR3 length: 15 amino acids. Germline V gene sequence: CDR1 MNHEY, CDR2 SVGEGT. Trimming shortened V by 2 bases and J by 1 base, and 8 bases separated the two germline ends. CDR3 amino acids: CASSYDGGNTGELFF. The CDR3 coding sequence is TGTGCCAGCAGTTACGATGGAGGGAACACCGGGGAGCTGTTTTTT.

In this sample, this clone turned up a few times. At one end the junction does not follow the germline gene, possibly because of a read error. V is TRBV12-3 or TRBV12-4 and J is TRBJ2-1; D remains ambiguous. The CDR3 spans 11 residues. As DNA, the CDR3 is TGTGCTAGCAGTTTAGTCAATGATCAGTTCTTC. Translating it yields CASSLVNDQFF.

This clone has ten or more counts. The CDR3 region is CASSNRGGPYNEQFF. Written as DNA, the CDR3 is TGTGCCAGCAGCAACCGCGGGGGGCCCTACAATGAGCAGTTCTTC. The chain is built from TRBV6-2 or TRBV6-3 and TRBJ2-1, with TRBD2 matching over 8 bases. CDR1 and CDR2 from the germline V gene are MNHEY and SVGEGT. V was pared by 6 bases and J by 2 bases, with 6 bases of the junction left unmatched. This CDR3 region has 15 residues.